This TCR beta chain was documented in a study of cytomegalovirus exposure and HLA in healthy donors. General study findings and limits: Reports state that TCR beta sequences accurately predicted most subjects' HLA-A and HLA-B alleles.

With regard to this clone: What it binds is not known.

With 60 Vbeta and 13 Jbeta primers, the PCR was carried out. The method was immunoSEQ multiplex PCR; TCRdb's version includes in-frame clones alone and lacks a portion of them. The table records 180,000 or so clones, 70% to 80% of them present only once. V lost 2 bases, J lost 7 bases, and 9 bases stayed unmatched. CDR3 size: 15 residues. The germline V gene encodes CDR1 MDHEN and CDR2 SYDVKM. This TCR derives from a man aged 18 to 35 in good health and CMV-seronegative. The specimen sequenced was PBMCs. This sequence joins TRBV28 and TRBJ2-5, with 8 bases fitting TRBD2. The CDR3 bases are TGTGCCAGCAGTTTAGAACTAGCGGCCGGCGGGACCCAGTACTTC. This sequence encodes CASSLELAAGGTQYF.